Each of the 6 T cell receptor beta chains below was sequenced from the same sample in a study of breast tumors, draining lymph nodes, adjacent tissues. TCRdb reanalysed the multiplex PCR reads using MiXCR and keeps one entry per CDR3 protein. The sample lists 21,000 or so distinct CDR3 sequences, roughly two fifths occurring once. The sequenced sample was breast tumor tissue. These receptor sequences come from a female donor with breast cancer. Some clones in this sample may be carry-over from other donors' samples.

V usage is TRBV12-3 or TRBV12-4 and J usage is TRBJ2-7; D perhaps matches TRBD1 (6 bases). Trimming stripped 3 bases from V and 3 bases from J, with 9 bases between. The CDR3 is made up of 13 amino acids. The CDR3 protein is CASSFQGNYEQYF. CDR3 in DNA: TGTGCCAGCAGTTTCCAGGGGAACTACGAGCAGTACTTC.

CDR3 nucleotides: TGTGCCAGCAGTTTAGACCCAGGGACCAAAAACATTCAGTACTTC. Translating gives CASSLDPGTKNIQYF. The chain joins TRBV6-5 to TRBJ2-4, with D possibly being TRBD1 (5 bases). The CDR3 covers 15 residues. V was trimmed by 4 bases and J by 2 bases, leaving 12 bases between them. Per germline, CDR1 MNHEY and CDR2 SVGAGI.

This clonotype was recorded at least ten times. The rearrangement links TRBV20-1 to TRBJ2-5, with D possibly TRBD1 on 6 matching bases. Germline CDR1 reads DFQATT; CDR2 reads SNEGSKA (reference sequence). The V gene lost 8 bases and the J gene lost 5 bases, with 21 bases spanning the gap. This CDR3 has 14 amino acids. The CDR3 region is CSSPKWGLAETQYF. DNA of the CDR3: TGCAGTTCACCGAAATGGGGGCTGGCCGAGACCCAGTACTTC.

This clonotype has a count of ten or more. The rearrangement uses TRBV19 and TRBJ2-3; 9 nucleotides agree with TRBD1. This CDR3 region has 13 residues. Germline CDR1 LNHDA, CDR2 SQIVND (reference sequence). Trimming cost V 9 bases and J 4 bases; bases outside gene matches: 5. The CDR3 spells CASGQGLADTQYF. The CDR3 bases are TGTGCCAGCGGACAGGGGCTGGCAGATACGCAGTATTTT.

This chain joins TRBV7-2 and TRBJ1-2; D is ambiguous. The germline V gene has CDR1 SGHTA and CDR2 FQGNSA. The length of the CDR3 is 16 residues. The germline V and J ends were trimmed by 5 bases and 8 bases, with 24 bases remaining between them. CDR3 region: CASSLTGPTATEGYTF. CDR3 DNA: TGTGCCAGCAGCCTAACGGGCCCTACAGCGACGGAGGGCTACACCTTC.

This clonotype is medium-sized (0.01 to 0.1%) by share. The rearrangement links TRBV5-1 to TRBJ2-7; TRBD2 aligns across 7 bases. From germline, CDR1 is SGHRS and CDR2 YFSETQ. This CDR3 is built from 13 residues. The V gene end was trimmed by 4 bases and the J gene end by 2 bases; junction bases not matched to a gene: 3. As DNA, the CDR3 is TGCGCCAGCAGCACCGGGGGGACCTACGAGCAGTACTTC. It is translated as CASSTGGTYEQYF.